A selection of T cell receptor beta chains follows, all from one sample in a study of T cells after yellow fever vaccination. One entry per CDR3 protein results from TCRdb running MiXCR on the 5' RACE reads. The sample carries 400,000 or so distinct CDR3 sequences, 6% to 8% recorded once. Here the sequenced sample was PBMCs, taken 5 days after the yellow fever booster vaccination. These receptors originate from a man younger than 45 who received the YFV17D yellow fever vaccine. Both conserved end residues are part of each CDR3. A D gene is named only where the DNA matches it firmly. A row's size may be missing; if present it is once, few, many or a size class.

many TRBJ2-1 TRBV2 . CASRPNIESRSYNEQFF TGTGCCAGCAGGCCCAATATCGAGAGCAGAAGCTACAATGAGCAGTTCTTC
. TRBJ2-3 TRBV19 . CASSNLRDTQYF TGTGCCAGTAGTAATCTTCGCGATACGCAGTATTTT
. TRBJ2-5 TRBV4-3 . CASSQARGTQYF TGCGCCAGCAGCCAAGCCCGGGGAACCCAGTACTTC
. TRBJ2-7 TRBV6-1 TRBD1 CASEEGGVHEQYF TGTGCCAGCGAGGAAGGGGGCGTGCACGAGCAGTACTTC
. TRBJ2-1 TRBV20-1 TRBD2 CSASSRTRRYNEQFF TGCAGTGCTAGCTCGAGGACTAGAAGGTACAATGAGCAGTTCTTC
few TRBJ2-3 TRBV10-3 . CAIQQGGGFADTQYF TGTGCCATCCAACAAGGGGGAGGATTCGCAGATACGCAGTATTTT
. TRBJ2-7 TRBV5-5 TRBD2 CASSWGGSGRVNEQYF TGTGCCAGCAGCTGGGGAGGTAGCGGGAGGGTCAACGAGCAGTACTTC
few TRBJ2-1 TRBV5-5 TRBD2 CASSRSGTRSVGNEQFF TGTGCCAGCAGCCGATCCGGGACTAGGAGTGTCGGGAATGAGCAGTTCTTC
few TRBJ2-5 TRBV7-2 . CASRNQETQYF TGTGCCAGCAGGAACCAAGAGACCCAGTACTTC
many TRBJ2-1 TRBV6-2/TRBV6-3 . CASSKPVNEQFF TGTGCCAGCAGTAAACCCGTTAATGAGCAGTTCTTC
. TRBJ2-7 TRBV5-4 . CASSRPGAVDEQYF TGTGCCAGCAGCCGACCAGGGGCTGTCGACGAGCAGTACTTC
few TRBJ2-7 TRBV18 TRBD1 CASSPGTVSSYEQYF TGTGCCAGCTCACCAGGGACAGTCAGCTCCTACGAGCAGTACTTC
. TRBJ2-1 TRBV18 TRBD1 CASFRDRGYNEQFF TGTGCCAGCTTTCGGGACAGGGGATACAATGAGCAGTTCTTC
few TRBJ2-3 TRBV7-8 TRBD1 CASSTQGGTDTQYF TGTGCCAGCAGTACTCAGGGGGGCACAGATACGCAGTATTTT
many TRBJ2-1 TRBV6-1 . CASSVDHLSYNEQFF TGTGCCAGCTCGGTCGACCATCTCTCCTACAATGAGCAGTTCTTC
. TRBJ1-3 TRBV20-1 . CSATGDAGNTIYF TGCAGTGCTACTGGGGACGCTGGAAACACCATATATTTT
many TRBJ2-1 TRBV14 TRBD2 CASSSKGGSLTYNEQFF TGTGCCAGCAGCTCAAAAGGCGGGAGCCTCACCTACAATGAGCAGTTCTTC
few TRBJ2-3 TRBV20-1 . CSANRAPGETDTQYF TGCAGTGCTAATCGGGCTCCGGGTGAGACAGATACGCAGTATTTT
. TRBJ1-2 TRBV20-1 TRBD1 CSARLTGGYGYTF TGCAGTGCTAGACTGACAGGGGGCTATGGCTACACCTTC
few TRBJ2-7 TRBV28 TRBD1 CASSTTGTGPVYEQYF TGTGCCAGCAGTACTACCGGGACAGGGCCCGTCTACGAGCAGTACTTC
many TRBJ2-1 TRBV12-3/TRBV12-4 TRBD2 CASSRTSGRNNEQFF TGTGCCAGCAGTCGGACTAGCGGCAGAAACAATGAGCAGTTCTTC
. TRBJ2-5 TRBV30 TRBD1 CAWGTGGSQETQYF TGTGCCTGGGGGACAGGGGGGTCCCAAGAGACCCAGTACTTC
few TRBJ2-5 TRBV7-6 . CASSTTGETQYF TGTGCCAGCAGCACTACGGGGGAGACCCAGTACTTC
. TRBJ2-1 TRBV20-1 . CSAPLAGSSYNEQFF TGCAGTGCTCCTCTGGCGGGGAGCTCCTACAATGAGCAGTTCTTC
. TRBJ2-7 TRBV14 TRBD1 CASSQGLGQGAIEQYF TGTGCCAGCAGCCAAGGATTGGGACAGGGGGCGATCGAGCAGTACTTC
many TRBJ2-2 TRBV7-3 TRBD2 CASSLRAGGALSTGELFF TGTGCCAGCAGCTTAAGGGCGGGGGGCGCGTTATCCACCGGGGAGCTGTTTTTT
few TRBJ2-7 TRBV23-1 . CASSRSGKVAYEQYF TGCGCCAGCAGTCGCTCGGGCAAGGTGGCCTACGAGCAGTACTTC
. TRBJ2-1 TRBV25-1 . CASSERSGPGHGEQFF TGTGCCAGCAGTGAACGTTCCGGACCCGGGCATGGTGAGCAGTTCTTC
few TRBJ2-7 TRBV12-3/TRBV12-4 . CASSEVANIYEQYF TGTGCCAGCAGCGAGGTGGCGAATATCTACGAGCAGTACTTC
few TRBJ1-3 TRBV20-1 . CSEREFFGNTIYF TGCAGTGAGAGGGAATTCTTTGGAAACACCATATATTTT
few TRBJ2-1 TRBV7-3 . CASSPQGLGSYNEQFF TGTGCCAGCAGCCCTCAGGGACTTGGCTCGTACAATGAGCAGTTCTTC
few TRBJ2-5 TRBV7-2 . CASSPPGGQETQYF TGTGCCAGCAGCCCCCCTGGGGGACAAGAGACCCAGTACTTC
. TRBJ2-1 TRBV18 TRBD2 CASSLPGLADYNEQFF TGTGCCAGCTCACTCCCGGGACTAGCGGACTACAATGAGCAGTTCTTC
. TRBJ1-3 TRBV20-1 . CSARLSGNTIYF TGCAGTGCTAGACTCTCTGGAAACACCATATATTTT
. TRBJ2-1 TRBV7-2 TRBD2 CASSPAGVSYNEQFF TGTGCCAGCAGCCCAGCGGGGGTATCTTACAATGAGCAGTTCTTC
. TRBJ2-7 TRBV20-1 . CSARAWLSNDEQYF TGCAGTGCTAGAGCTTGGCTCTCTAACGACGAGCAGTACTTC
many TRBJ2-7 TRBV6-5 . CASSYKGFPREQYF TGTGCCAGCAGTTATAAGGGGTTCCCGCGAGAGCAGTACTTC
few TRBJ2-3 TRBV3-1 TRBD2 CASSQAAAGVSDTQYF TGTGCCAGCAGCCAAGCTGCAGCGGGAGTCTCGGATACGCAGTATTTT
many TRBJ2-5 TRBV7-9 TRBD2 CASKTPGLAGQETQYF TGTGCCAGCAAAACTCCGGGACTAGCGGGACAAGAGACCCAGTACTTC
many TRBJ2-5 TRBV20-1 TRBD2 CSALAGVGETQYF TGCAGTGCTTTAGCGGGAGTGGGGGAGACCCAGTACTTC
. TRBJ1-5 TRBV19 . CASSIAVHSNQPQHF TGTGCCAGTAGTATAGCAGTGCATAGCAATCAGCCCCAGCATTTT
. TRBJ2-1 TRBV11-3 TRBD1 CASSSTTPGTGGEQFF TGTGCCAGCAGCTCTACCACCCCCGGGACAGGGGGTGAGCAGTTCTTC
. TRBJ2-1 TRBV20-1 . CCASGGMGSSYNEQFF TGCTGTGCTAGTGGAGGAATGGGGAGCTCCTACAATGAGCAGTTCTTC
. TRBJ1-2 TRBV7-6 . CASSLLGQDGYTF TGTGCCAGCAGCTTATTAGGCCAGGATGGCTACACCTTC
few TRBJ1-1 TRBV3-1 . CASSRGGAEAFF TGTGCCAGCAGCCGAGGGGGGGCTGAAGCTTTCTTT
few TRBJ2-2 TRBV9 . CASSVTDRSTGELFF TGTGCCAGCAGCGTAACGGACAGATCTACCGGGGAGCTGTTTTTT
. TRBJ2-5 TRBV5-1 TRBD2 CASSAGGLGQETQYF TGCGCCAGCAGCGCCGGGGGACTAGGCCAAGAGACCCAGTACTTC
few TRBJ2-1 TRBV20-1 . CSARDPGGRDSYNEQFF TGCAGTGCTAGAGATCCTGGGGGACGGGACTCCTACAATGAGCAGTTCTTC